This T cell receptor (beta chain) is from a study of early T cells in non-severe SARS-CoV-2 infection. Whole-study context: RNA in bulk from unsorted whole blood was sequenced, and chains were unpaired.

Individually, cDNA molecules had unique molecular identifiers attached to them. TCRdb re-analysed the 5' RACE reads in MiXCR, keeping a single row per CDR3 protein. The sample shows tens of thousands of distinct CDR3 sequences, around 4.6% of them seen only once. This clonotype was found many times. Its specificity is not known. Broader study findings: A preference for anti-spike CD8 responses marked VDJdb matching, which missed private and CD4 specificities.

The CDR3 length is 16 residues. CDR1 and CDR2 from the germline V gene are DFQATT and SNEGSKA (reference sequence). Trimming at V came to 3 bases and at J to 5 bases, leaving 5 bases not matched to a gene. The TCR originated in an adult who was a healthcare worker with PCR-confirmed SARS-CoV-2 infection or an uninfected control (not recorded which). The chain links TRBV20-1 to TRBJ2-2; TRBD2 matches at 14 bases. Sequenced sample: whole blood. For the CDR3, the DNA is TGCAGTGCTAGTGGGACTAGCGGGGGCCGGACCGGGGAGCTGTTTTTT. This codes for CSASGTSGGRTGELFF.